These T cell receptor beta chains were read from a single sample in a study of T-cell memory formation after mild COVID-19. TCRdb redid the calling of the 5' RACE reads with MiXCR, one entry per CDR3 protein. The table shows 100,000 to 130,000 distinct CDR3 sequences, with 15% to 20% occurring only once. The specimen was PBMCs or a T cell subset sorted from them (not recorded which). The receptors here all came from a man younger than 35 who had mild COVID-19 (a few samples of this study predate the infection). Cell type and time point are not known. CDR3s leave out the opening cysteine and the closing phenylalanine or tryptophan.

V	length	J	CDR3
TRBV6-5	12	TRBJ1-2	ASRTAGANYGYT
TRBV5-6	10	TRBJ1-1	ASYILGTEAF
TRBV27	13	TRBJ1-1	ASSLLQGLNTEAF
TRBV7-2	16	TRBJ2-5	ASSLGSSGGVVGETQY
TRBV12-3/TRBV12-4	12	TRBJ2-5	ASSFRGLIETQY
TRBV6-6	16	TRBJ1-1	ASSRRGGTAPSNTEAF
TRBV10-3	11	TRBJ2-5	AIKGTAQETQY
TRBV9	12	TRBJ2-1	ASSVFYTHNEQF
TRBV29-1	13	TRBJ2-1	SSGGGGRGGNEQF
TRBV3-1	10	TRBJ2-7	ASSQVVTDTR
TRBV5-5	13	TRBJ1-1	ASSYTPGRNTEAF
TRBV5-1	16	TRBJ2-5	ASSLGLAGTYPQETQY
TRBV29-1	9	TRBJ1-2	SVEDTWGYT
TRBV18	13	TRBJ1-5	ASSPRTVWDQPQH
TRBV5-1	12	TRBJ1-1	ASSLAVTNTEAF
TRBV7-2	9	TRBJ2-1	ASSQSDEQF
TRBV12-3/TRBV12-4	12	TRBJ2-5	ASRLRDSQETQY
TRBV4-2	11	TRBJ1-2	ASSRDNVRGYT
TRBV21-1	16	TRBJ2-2	ASSKGEEGPNPPGELF
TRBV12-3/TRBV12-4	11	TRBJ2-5	ASSSPGVPTQY
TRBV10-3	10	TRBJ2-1	AISDARDEQF
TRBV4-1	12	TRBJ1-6	ASSPSVVDSPLH
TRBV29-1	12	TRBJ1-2	SITRTGLNYGYT
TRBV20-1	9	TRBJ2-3	SAVGSDTQY
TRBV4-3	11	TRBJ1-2	ASSRTLNYGYT
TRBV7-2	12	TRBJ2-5	ASSPGTPVETQY
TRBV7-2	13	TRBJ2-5	ASSLLVWEKETQY
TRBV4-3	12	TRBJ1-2	ASSVRTASYCYT
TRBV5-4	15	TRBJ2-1	ASSLGKWVRIQNEQF
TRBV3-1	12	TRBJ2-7	ASSPRTGGDEQY
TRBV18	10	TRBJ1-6	ASSNYNSPLH
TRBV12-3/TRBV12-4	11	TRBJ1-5	ASSPQGNQPQH
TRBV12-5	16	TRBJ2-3	ASGLALRAGGVTDTQY
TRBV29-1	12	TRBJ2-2	SVDGTANTGELF
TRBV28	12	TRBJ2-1	ASRGTESYNEQF
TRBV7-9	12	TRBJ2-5	ASSPQGYPGTQY
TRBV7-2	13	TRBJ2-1	ASSLSSGGTYEQF
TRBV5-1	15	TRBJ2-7	ASSHNPSSGTSAEQY
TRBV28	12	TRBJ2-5	ASRQPGQGKTQY
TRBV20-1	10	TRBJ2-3	SAEQATDTQY
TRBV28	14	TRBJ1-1	ASSNIRGQGLGEAF
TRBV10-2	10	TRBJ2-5	ASTEGGETQY
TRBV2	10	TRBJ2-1	ASHGDGDEQF
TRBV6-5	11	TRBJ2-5	ASSNLGTGTQY
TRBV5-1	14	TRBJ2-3	ASSPLGGGETDTQY
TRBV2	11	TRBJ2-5	ASSGSTETAQY
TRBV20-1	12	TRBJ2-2	SAWKSSNTGELF
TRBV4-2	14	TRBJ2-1	ASSQDPGASYNEQF
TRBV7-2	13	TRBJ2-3	ASSPPRVSTDTQY
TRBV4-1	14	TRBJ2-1	ASSQRSGGAHNEQF
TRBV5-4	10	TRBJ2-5	ASSPRSETQY
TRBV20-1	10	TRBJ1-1	SARAGNTEAF
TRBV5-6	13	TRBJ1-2	ASSLKGGPGYGYT
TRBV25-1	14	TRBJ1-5	ASSEGGQGISQPQH
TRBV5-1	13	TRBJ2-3	ASSFDRASTDTQY
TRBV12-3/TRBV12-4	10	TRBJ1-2	ASTLNNYGYT
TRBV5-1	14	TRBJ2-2	ASSLARRTNTGELF
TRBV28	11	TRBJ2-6	ASSLFRGQVLT
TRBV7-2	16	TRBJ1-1	ASCNRKDGVPRNTEAF